These 5 T cell receptor beta chains were all obtained from the same sample, sequenced in a study of glioma-infiltrating T cells. Using RNA template, CDR3s of TCR alpha and beta were amplified with iRepertoire arm-PCR. TCRdb called the multiplex PCR reads again in MiXCR, with one record for every CDR3 protein. Found here are about 180,000 distinct CDR3 sequences, around 40% of them singletons; the top ten hold 4% to 6.5%. Sequencing was carried out using glioma tissue, nonneoplastic brain tissue, or PBMCs (not recorded which). All receptors derive from a human donor with low-grade glioma or glioblastoma, undergoing nonglioma brain surgery, or in good health (not recorded which).

In regard to this clonotype: This may be a read error: a much more frequent sequence differs by one nucleotide. The V gene is TRBV28, the J gene TRBJ2-3, with 9 bases identical to TRBD2. Germline V lookup: CDR1 MDHEN, CDR2 SYDVKM. The CDR3 is 19 amino acids. The V gene end was trimmed by 7 bases and the J gene end by 11 bases; junction bases not matched to a gene: 28. CDR3 sequence (DNA): TGTGCCAGCACCCACTCACGAGGAGGTAGGCTAGCGGGAAGAGGTAGGCAGTATTTT. It encodes CASTHSRGGRLAGRGRQYF.

This chain links TRBV7-2 with TRBJ2-2, with 7 bases fitting TRBD1. The CDR3 runs to 16 residues. Germline CDR1 and CDR2: SGHTA and FQGNSA. The V and J ends lost 5 bases and 4 bases, in that order; junction bases with no gene match: 10. CDR3 amino acids: CASSLPLGQATGELFF. The CDR3 coding sequence is TGTGCCAGCAGCCTTCCACTAGGACAGGCCACCGGGGAGCTGTTTTTT. The variable domain in full, completed from reference TRBV7-2 and TRBJ2-2, reads GAGVSQSPSNKVTEKGKDVELRCDPISGHTALYWYRQSLGQGLEFLIYFQGNSAPDKSGLPSDRFSAERTGGSVSTLTIQRTQQEDSAVYLCASSLPLGQATGELFFGEGSRLTVL.

This clonotype was observed a few times. This chain uses TRBV7-8 with TRBJ2-2, with no clear D. Germline-derived CDR1 and CDR2 are SGHVS and FQNEAQ. V lost 0 bases and J 2 bases, leaving 7 bases between the germline ends. The CDR3 spans 15 residues. CDR3 loop: CASSLAPENTGELFF. DNA of the CDR3: TGTGCCAGCAGCTTAGCTCCAGAAAACACCGGGGAGCTGTTTTTT.

Details on this clonotype: A junction boundary mismatches the germline segment, possibly from a read error. This rearrangement joins TRBV7-3 to TRBJ1-1, with TRBD1 matching over 7 bases. The CDR3 spans 13 residues. Germline lookup yields CDR1 SGHTA and CDR2 FQGTGA. CDR3 nucleotide sequence: TGTGCCATCAGCGGGGACAGGAACACTGAAGCTTTCTTT. Its protein product is CAISGDRNTEAFF.

This chain uses TRBV5-1 with TRBJ1-1; D perhaps matches TRBD1 (5 bases). The V gene's germline CDR1 is SGHRS and CDR2 YFSETQ. The V gene lost 0 bases and the J gene lost 4 bases, with 13 bases spanning the gap. CDR3 length equals 15 residues. The chain's CDR3 is CASSLDGGVSTEAFF. For the CDR3, the DNA is TGCGCCAGCAGCTTGGATGGGGGGGTGAGCACTGAAGCTTTCTTT.